This T cell receptor beta chain comes out of a study of Ad26.COV2.S vaccination and SARS-CoV-2 variants. Specified treatment: over 15 received Ad26.COV2.S at low or high dose, single or two shots; about five received placebo; per-sample allocation not given. The study sampled participants on day 63 after the first vaccine or placebo injection. The V gene's germline CDR1 is LGHNA and CDR2 YNFKEQ. J was trimmed by 3 bases and V by 5 bases; bases with no gene match: 7. This CDR3 is 15 amino acids long. TCRdb's copy holds only in-frame clones and misses some; the assay was immunoSEQ multiplex PCR. This sample has fewer than 900,000 clones; 89% occur once, and the top ten carry around 1.4%.

The source material was peripheral blood, sampled in a trial of Ad26.COV2.S vaccine versus placebo. The chain links TRBV4-2 to TRBJ1-1; 9 nucleotides line up with TRBD1. The sequence came from a person aged 18 to 59 who received the Ad26.COV2.S COVID-19 vaccine or a placebo. This CDR3 is CASSKRTGEDTEAFF. CDR3 nucleotide sequence: TGTGCCAGCAGCAAAAGGACAGGGGAAGACACTGAAGCTTTCTTT.